Listed here is a single T cell receptor beta chain. Its antigen is as yet unknown. The data originate from a study of vaccination effects on CD4 cells after COVID-19. Turning to the study itself: A median of 72 days separated the second dose and sampling.

Method: immunoSEQ multiplex PCR; TCRdb's copy keeps in-frame clones and lacks some. The sample consists of 29,000 or so clones, roughly 68% of them appearing once. Study outcomes and limitations: The authors studied few convalescent patients and collected no early post-infection timepoints. Marked clonal contraction was seen late after vaccination (in both infection- and vaccine-induced clones).

CDR3 length equals 14 residues. Germline V gives CDR1 MNHEY, CDR2 SVGAGI. With 6 bases removed from V and 8 bases from J, the gap between germline ends came to 16 bases. Antigen-specific CD4+ T cells were expanded with viral peptide pools in the ViraFEST assay before sequencing. Having been cultured for roughly 9 days, the cells underwent CD4+ T cell isolation. Participants got two doses of BNT162b2 or mRNA-1273 vaccine. In the cultures, half the medium was exchanged for IL-2 medium on days 3 and 7. Specimen: CD4+ T cells from PBMCs cultured with HCoV-OC43 spike peptides, collected after COVID-19 vaccination. This sample's subset: HCoV-OC43 spike overlapping peptide pool stimulation. This receptor was obtained from a human donor who received a COVID-19 vaccine. The chain combines TRBV6-5 with TRBJ1-4; D unclear. The CDR3 bases are TGTGCCAGCAGACCAGGCTCGCCTGGGGAAAAACTGTTTTTT. Residues: CASRPGSPGEKLFF.